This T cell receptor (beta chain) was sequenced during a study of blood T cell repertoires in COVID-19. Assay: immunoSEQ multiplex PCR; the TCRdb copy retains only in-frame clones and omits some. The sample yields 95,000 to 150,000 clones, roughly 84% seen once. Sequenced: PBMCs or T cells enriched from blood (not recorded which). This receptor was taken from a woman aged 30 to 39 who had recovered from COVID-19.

The CDR3 sequence: CASSEGRALEKLFF. The CDR3 DNA follows: TGTGCCAGCAGTGAGGGCAGGGCCTTAGAAAAACTGTTTTTT. The genes are TRBV2 and TRBJ1-4; D is possibly TRBD1 (5 bases). This CDR3 comprises 14 residues. Germline assignment: CDR1 SNHLY and CDR2 FYNNEI. V was pared by 3 bases and J by 8 bases, with 13 bases between.